This TCR beta chain was profiled in a study of resident and recirculating memory T cells in vitiligo. At the level of the study: Each patient gave two lesional and two nonlesional epidermal shave biopsies, plus PBMCs. The samples were homogenized without cell sorting before genomic DNA extraction.

The study's findings and limits: No single dominant TCR clone appeared; lesion clonality varied.

Trimming at V came to 5 bases and at J to 4 bases, leaving 5 bases not matched to a gene. This CDR3 contains 15 residues. Per the germline V gene, CDR1 is MDHEN and CDR2 is SYDVKM. The protocol was immunoSEQ multiplex PCR, while the TCRdb copy is restricted to in-frame clones and leaves out a portion. The table lists 70,000 to 95,000 clones, about 91% of them singletons. Worth noting for this clone: The antigen is unknown.

Input material: blood. The J gene is TRBJ1-5, the V gene TRBV28, with 10 bases aligning to TRBD1. This TCR derives from a male donor with vitiligo. CDR3 nucleotide sequence: TGTGCCAGCAGTCCCTGGGACAGGGGAAATCAGCCCCAGCATTTT. Translating gives CASSPWDRGNQPQHF.